These T cell receptor beta chains were read from a single sample in a study of shared clonotypes between healthy human individuals. Repertoires were generated with immunoSEQ multiplex PCR, while TCRdb's copy carries only in-frame clones and drops some. The sample carries about 520,000 clones, around 80% recorded once. The sample consisted of PBMCs. The receptors originated from a woman aged 40 to 49 in good health. Some clones in this sample may be carry-over from other donors' samples. CDR3s include the opening cysteine and the closing phenylalanine or tryptophan. D genes are given only for firm matches. The size of a clone is reported for some rows only, either as once, few or many, or as a class for expanded clones.

>NA|TRBV5-4|NA|TRBJ2-1
TGTGCCAGTTCCGAGCAGAACTCCTACAATGAGCAGTTCTTC
CASSEQNSYNEQFF
>NA|TRBV27|NA|TRBJ1-4
TGTGCCACCAAACTCAGGCCCGGGGAAAAACTGTTTTTT
CATKLRPGEKLFF
>NA|TRBV30|NA|TRBJ1-2
TGTGCCTGGAGTGTACGGTATGGCTACACCTTC
CAWSVRYGYTF
>TRBD1|TRBV28|NA|TRBJ1-1
TGTGCCAGCAGTTTCCCCCCAGGGGGCGTGGGGACTGAAGCTTTCTTT
CASSFPPGGVGTEAFF
>NA|TRBV7-6|NA|TRBJ2-7
TGTGCCAGCAGCTTAGGGGAAAGACCCTACGAGCAGTACTTC
CASSLGERPYEQYF
>NA|TRBV6-1|NA|TRBJ2-1
TGTGCCAGCAGTGTACAGGCGGGGTCTCCTCCCTACAATGAGCAGTTCTTC
CASSVQAGSPPYNEQFF
>NA|TRBV5-6|NA|TRBJ2-7
TGTGCCAGCAGCTTGAAGGGTCAGGACTACGAGCAGTACTTC
CASSLKGQDYEQYF
>NA|TRBV2|NA|TRBJ1-2
TGTGCCAGCAGTGGGACAGACTATGGCTACACCTTC
CASSGTDYGYTF
>TRBD2|TRBV18|NA|TRBJ2-1
TGTGCCAGCTCAATCTCCCCGGTCGCGGGAGGGTACAATGAGCAGTTCTTC
CASSISPVAGGYNEQFF
>NA|TRBV6-6|NA|TRBJ2-1
TGTGCCAGCGGAGTACAGGGAGTTTACAATGAGCAGTTCTTC
CASGVQGVYNEQFF
>TRBD1|TRBV6-1|NA|TRBJ2-1
TGTGCCACCCTGACAGGGAACAGTGGAGGAAAGCAGTTCTTC
CATLTGNSGGKQFF
>NA|TRBV11-1|NA|TRBJ2-2
TGTGCCAGCAGCCAACAGTGGACCGGGGAGCTGTTTTTT
CASSQQWTGELFF
>TRBD2|TRBV9|NA|TRBJ2-7
TGTGCCAGCAGCGTAGGGACTAGCGTAGACTACGAGCAGTACTTC
CASSVGTSVDYEQYF
>TRBD1|TRBV30|NA|TRBJ1-2
TGTGCCTGGAAGATGACAGGGTTCGGCTACACCTTC
CAWKMTGFGYTF
>TRBD1|TRBV19|NA|TRBJ1-2
TGTGCCAGTAGTTCGGGACAGGTCGTCTATGGCTACACCTTC
CASSSGQVVYGYTF
>NA|TRBV28|few|TRBJ2-2
TGTGCCAGCAGTTCGGGCCGACAGGCGAACACCGGGGAGCTGTTTTTT
CASSSGRQANTGELFF
>TRBD2|TRBV4-2|once|TRBJ2-1
TGTGCCAGCAGCCAAGATGAAAGACTAGCGAGGGAATCCTACAATGAGCAGTTCTTC
CASSQDERLARESYNEQFF
>TRBD2|TRBV4-2|NA|TRBJ2-7
TGTGCCAGCAGCCCGGAGGGGACTAGCGGCTACGAGCAGTACTTC
CASSPEGTSGYEQYF
>NA|TRBV5-1|NA|TRBJ1-4
TGCGCCAGCAGCTTTTCGGGGAACAATGAAAAACTGTTTTTT
CASSFSGNNEKLFF
>NA|TRBV5-1|NA|TRBJ2-7
TGCGCCAGCAGCCCCTCTGCGGTCGAGTCCTACGAGCAGTACTTC
CASSPSAVESYEQYF
>NA|TRBV27|NA|TRBJ2-5
TGTGCCAGCGGCAAGGGGCTTCAAGAGACCCAGTACTTC
CASGKGLQETQYF
>TRBD1|TRBV30|NA|TRBJ2-7
TGTGCCTGGACCTCAAGGACAGGGGGACGATACGAGCAGTACTTC
CAWTSRTGGRYEQYF
>NA|TRBV28|NA|TRBJ2-7
TGTGCCAGCAGTTCGCCGGGGGACAGGCAGTACTTC
CASSSPGDRQYF
>TRBD2|TRBV7-8|NA|TRBJ2-7
TGTGCCAGCAGCTTAGCTCCGGGACTAGACTCCTACGAGCAGTACTTC
CASSLAPGLDSYEQYF
>NA|TRBV28|NA|TRBJ1-2
TGTGCCAGCAGCTCCCCGGGACGGACCTATGGCTACACCTTC
CASSSPGRTYGYTF
>TRBD1|TRBV5-1|NA|TRBJ2-5
TGCGCCAGCAGTAACAACCGGGACAGGGGTGAGACCCAGTACTTC
CASSNNRDRGETQYF
>NA|TRBV5-1|NA|TRBJ2-2
TGCGCCAGCAGCTTGTTGGGTGCGGACACCGGGGAGCTGTTTTTT
CASSLLGADTGELFF
>NA|TRBV7-2|few|TRBJ2-7
TGTGCCAGCAGCTCCCGCGGGGGCTTCGAGCAGTACTTC
CASSSRGGFEQYF
>NA|TRBV10-3|NA|TRBJ2-5
TGTGCCATCAGTGCGGTCAGGGCACAAGAGACCCAGTACTTC
CAISAVRAQETQYF
>NA|TRBV10-3|NA|TRBJ2-1
TGTGCCATCATTCGAACAGGGAAGGGGTACAATGAGCGGCAGTTCTTC
CAIIRTGKGYNERQFF
>TRBD2|TRBV7-2|NA|TRBJ2-2
TGTGCCAGCAGCTTAACGAGCGGGAGGGGCGGGGAGCTGTTTTTT
CASSLTSGRGGELFF
>NA|TRBV19|NA|TRBJ2-3
TGTGCCAGTAGTGGTTCTAGCACAGATACGCAGTATTTT
CASSGSSTDTQYF
>TRBD2|TRBV7-8|NA|TRBJ2-7
TGTGCCTCCCGGGGGGACTGGTCCTACGAGCAGTACTTC
CASRGDWSYEQYF
>NA|TRBV9|NA|TRBJ2-5
TGTGCCAGCAACCCCTCCGGGAGTGGAGAGACCCAGTACTTC
CASNPSGSGETQYF
>TRBD1|TRBV28|NA|TRBJ1-2
TGTGCCAGCAGCCTTGCGAGGGCGCGAGGGGGCGACGGCTACACCTTC
CASSLARARGGDGYTF
>NA|TRBV5-4|NA|TRBJ2-7
TGTGCCAGCAGCTCTTGGGGATTCGACGAGCAGTACTTC
CASSSWGFDEQYF
>NA|TRBV2|NA|TRBJ1-5
TGTGCCAGCAGTCAAAACACCGCGGATCAGCCCCAGCATTTT
CASSQNTADQPQHF
>NA|TRBV5-4|NA|TRBJ2-1
TGTGCCAGCAGCCCTACGGGGCACAATGAGCAGTTCTTC
CASSPTGHNEQFF
>TRBD2|TRBV7-3|NA|TRBJ2-1
TGTGCCAGCAGCGTGACTAGCGAACAGAGCAATGAGCAGTTCTTC
CASSVTSEQSNEQFF
>TRBD2|TRBV29-1|NA|TRBJ2-7
TGCAGCGCCGGGACTAGCGGCTACGAGCAGTACTTC
CSAGTSGYEQYF
>TRBD2|TRBV6-6|NA|TRBJ2-1
TGTGCCAGCGCCCTCCCGGGACTAGCGGGAGATGAGCAGTTCTTC
CASALPGLAGDEQFF
>TRBD1|TRBV27|once|TRBJ2-3
TGTGCCAGCAGTTTATCGGGGACAGGGGTTTCAGATACGCAGTATTTT
CASSLSGTGVSDTQYF
>NA|TRBV7-8|few|TRBJ2-1
TGTGCCAGCAGCTTAGACAATGAGCAGTTCTTC
CASSLDNEQFF
>NA|TRBV7-8|many|TRBJ1-1
TGTGCCAGCAGCTTAGGAGGGGGGAACACTGAAGCTTTCTTT
CASSLGGGNTEAFF
>TRBD1|TRBV11-3|NA|TRBJ2-1
TGTGCCAGCAGCTCGGGACAGGTTAGCTCCTACAATGAGCAGTTCTTC
CASSSGQVSSYNEQFF
>NA|TRBV28|NA|TRBJ2-7
TGTGCCAGCAGCCCCTGGGGGCCCTCCTACGAGCAGTACTTC
CASSPWGPSYEQYF
>NA|TRBV2|few|TRBJ1-3
TGTGCCTCCTTAAGGGGCTCTGGAAACACCATATATTTT
CASLRGSGNTIYF
>NA|TRBV15|NA|TRBJ1-3
TGTGCCACCAGCAGAGCCTTTCGGAGCTCTGGAAACACCATATATTTT
CATSRAFRSSGNTIYF
>TRBD1|TRBV7-3|once|TRBJ2-5
TGTGCCAGCAGCCTCACAGGGGGCCAAGAGACCCAGTACTTC
CASSLTGGQETQYF
>TRBD2|TRBV15|NA|TRBJ2-1
TGTGCCACCAGCTTGACGGGAGGGTTCAATGAGCAGTTCTTC
CATSLTGGFNEQFF